Each of the 19 T cell receptor beta chains below was sequenced from the same sample in a study of blood T cell repertoires in COVID-19. Repertoires were generated with immunoSEQ multiplex PCR, while TCRdb's copy carries only in-frame clones and drops some. This table has around 81,000 clones, around 90% appearing once. What was sequenced was peripheral blood. The receptors shown here come from a man aged 65 to 79 with acute or convalescent COVID-19.

On this clone itself: At one end the junction does not follow the germline gene, possibly because of a read error. The chain has TRBV3-1 (or the pseudogene TRBV3-2) and TRBJ2-7; 14 nucleotides match TRBD2. Looked up from germline, CDR1 is LGHDT and CDR2 is YNNKEL (reference sequence). This CDR3 contains 15 residues. This chain's CDR3 is CASSPSSRLAGGLHF. CDR3 DNA: TGTGCCAGCAGCCCGTCCTCCAGACTAGCGGGAGGGTTGCACTTC.

This chain uses TRBV24-1 with TRBJ1-5; 8 bases are a match to TRBD1. The germline CDR1 and CDR2 sequences are KGHDR and SFDVKD. V lost 2 bases and J lost 0; bases outside the gene matches: 17. The CDR3 covers 21 residues. The CDR3 is CATSDSPWRQGLSFSNQPQHF. In nucleotides, the CDR3 is TGTGCCACCAGTGATTCACCCTGGAGACAGGGGCTGTCCTTTAGCAATCAGCCCCAGCATTTT.

The chain is built from TRBV5-1 and TRBJ1-2, with D tentatively TRBD1 (5 bases). There are 14 residues in the CDR3. The germline V and J ends were trimmed by 4 bases and 4 bases, with 14 bases remaining between them. Germline V gene data show CDR1 as SGHRS and CDR2 as YFSETQ. The CDR3 region has the DNA TGCGCCAGCAGCCAAACTACAGGCCCCTATGGCTACACCTTC. Protein sequence: CASSQTTGPYGYTF.

The chain combines TRBV6-2 or TRBV6-3 with TRBJ2-2; the D gene is possibly TRBD1 (5 bases). V lost 2 bases and J 0 bases, leaving 22 bases between the germline ends. The V gene's germline CDR1 is MNHEY and CDR2 SVGEGT. This CDR3 contains 20 residues. In DNA, the CDR3 is TGTGCCAGCAGTTACATTGGGCGACAGTTCCCAAATCCGAACACCGGGGAGCTGTTTTTT. Its translation is CASSYIGRQFPNPNTGELFF.

The chain is built from TRBV6-5 and TRBJ2-1; 8 nucleotides match TRBD1. Trimming cost V 5 bases and J 8 bases; bases outside gene matches: 5. CDR1 MNHEY and CDR2 SVGAGI come from the germline V gene. This CDR3 spans 13 amino acids. The CDR3 bases are TGTGCCAGCAGTCCGCGGACAGGGTATGAGCAGTTCTTC. This encodes CASSPRTGYEQFF.

The chain links TRBV3-1 (or the pseudogene TRBV3-2) to TRBJ2-2; TRBD1 matches at 7 bases. Germline-derived CDR1 and CDR2 are LGHDT and YNNKEL (reference sequence). The V and J ends lost 7 bases and 4 bases, in that order; junction bases with no gene match: 6. There are 14 residues in the CDR3. The CDR3: CASTRSGGTGELFF. DNA for the CDR3: TGTGCCAGCACCCGGTCAGGGGGCACCGGGGAGCTGTTTTTT.

This chain uses TRBV10-3 with TRBJ2-7, with 11 nucleotides matching TRBD1. With 4 bases clipped from V and 3 bases from J, the junction kept 2 bases outside the gene matches. The CDR3 extends over 14 amino acids. The germline V gene has CDR1 ENHRY and CDR2 SYGVKD. As DNA, the CDR3 is TGTGCCATCAGTGTCGGGACAGGGGGCTACGAGCAGTACTTC. Its translation is CAISVGTGGYEQYF.

This chain links TRBV7-2 with TRBJ2-3; 9 nucleotides agree with TRBD2. CDR1 and CDR2 (germline): SGHTA, FQGNSA. This CDR3 is built from 16 residues. V trimming: 5 bases; J trimming: 2 bases; junction bases outside the gene matches: 8. CDR3 protein: CASSPTSGGLTDTQYF. CDR3 DNA sequence: TGTGCCAGCAGCCCGACCAGCGGGGGGCTCACAGATACGCAGTATTTT.

The rearrangement joins TRBV28 to TRBJ2-7; no firm D call. Germline CDR1 is MDHEN and CDR2 is SYDVKM. CDR3 length: 12 amino acids. Deletions cut 3 bases from V and 4 bases from J, with 7 bases between. For the CDR3, the DNA is TGTGCCAGCAGTTTCGGTTTATACGAGCAGTACTTC. Protein product: CASSFGLYEQYF.

The chain joins TRBV28 to TRBJ2-3, with D possibly matching TRBD1 (6 bases). The CDR3 has 15 amino acids. The ends were cut back, 5 bases at V and 2 bases at J, with 14 bases in the middle. Germline CDR1 reads MDHEN; CDR2 reads SYDVKM. CDR3 protein: CASSPARDITDTQYF. The CDR3 bases are TGTGCCAGCAGTCCGGCCCGGGACATCACAGATACGCAGTATTTT.

This chain connects TRBV5-1 to TRBJ2-3; D is ambiguous. This CDR3 comprises 12 residues. V was clipped by 4 bases and J by 2 bases, with 5 bases between them. Germline CDR1 SGHRS, CDR2 YFSETQ. The CDR3 is CASSLPTDTQYF. Written as DNA, the CDR3 is TGCGCCAGCAGCCTACCCACAGATACGCAGTATTTT.

This clone was observed a few times. This chain joins TRBV2 and TRBJ1-3; D is undetermined. The V and J ends lost 6 bases and 7 bases respectively, with 16 bases between them. Germline values: CDR1 SNHLY, CDR2 FYNNEI. The CDR3 consists of 14 residues. This CDR3 is CASSGRGLWNTIYF. In DNA, the CDR3 is TGTGCCAGCAGCGGGCGGGGTTTATGGAACACCATATATTTT.

This clone appeared a single time. The V gene is TRBV28, the J gene TRBJ1-3; 10 bases line up with TRBD1. V shed 8 bases, J shed 2 bases, and the junction held 15 bases outside the gene matches. The CDR3 has 18 amino acids. Germline lookup yields CDR1 MDHEN and CDR2 SYDVKM. This CDR3 is CASSSGGTGVGTGNTIYF. For the CDR3, the DNA is TGTGCCAGCTCCTCGGGTGGGACAGGGGTCGGAACTGGAAACACCATATATTTT.

CDR3 residues: CASKAGGSGQETQYF. The CDR3 DNA is TGTGCCAGCAAAGCAGGGGGCAGTGGCCAAGAGACCCAGTACTTC. This rearrangement joins TRBV6-5 to TRBJ2-5, with 8 bases aligning to TRBD1. Germline V lookup: CDR1 MNHEY, CDR2 SVGAGI. There are 15 residues in the CDR3. Trimming cost V 7 bases and J 1 base; bases outside gene matches: 8.

The chain combines TRBV29-1 with TRBJ1-2; D gene uncertain. The CDR3 spans 12 residues. The germline V gene encodes CDR1 SQVTM and CDR2 ANQGSEA. The V end was cut by 4 bases, the J end by 8 bases, with 14 bases between. CDR3 loop: CSVVVPPGGYTF. The CDR3 nucleotides are TGCAGCGTTGTCGTGCCCCCGGGGGGCTACACCTTC.

The chain employs TRBV9 and TRBJ1-1, with TRBD1 as a possible D gene (5 bases). CDR1 is SGDLS and CDR2 is YYNGEE in the germline V gene. V lost 0 bases and J 4 bases, leaving 13 bases between the germline ends. This CDR3 spans 15 amino acids. CDR3 loop: CASSVEGQGGTEAFF. The CDR3 DNA follows: TGTGCCAGCAGCGTAGAAGGGCAGGGCGGCACTGAAGCTTTCTTT.

This chain uses TRBV7-2 with TRBJ1-1; TRBD1 aligns across 7 bases. CDR1 and CDR2 from the germline V gene are SGHTA and FQGNSA. The CDR3 consists of 16 residues. V shed 1 base and J 0 bases; nucleotides not matched to a gene: 5. CDR3 nucleotide sequence: TGTGCCAGCAGCTTAGAAGGGACAGTCTTGAACACTGAAGCTTTCTTT. Protein sequence: CASSLEGTVLNTEAFF.

The chain joins TRBV7-2 to TRBJ2-1; 8 bases are a match to TRBD2. The CDR3 covers 14 residues. The V gene end was trimmed by 0 bases and the J gene end by 7 bases; junction bases not matched to a gene: 2. Germline-derived CDR1 and CDR2 are SGHTA and FQGNSA. The CDR3, as DNA: TGTGCCAGCAGCTTAGCCGGGACTAGAAATGAGCAGTTCTTC. Protein: CASSLAGTRNEQFF.

V and J are TRBV7-6 and TRBJ2-7, with TRBD1 as a possible D gene (5 bases). Looked up from germline, CDR1 is SGHVS and CDR2 is FNYEAQ. Trimming left V 5 bases short and J 3 bases short, with 11 bases between. The CDR3 contains 13 residues. CDR3 DNA: TGTGCCAGCAGCAGAGGACAATACTACGAGCAGTACTTC. It is translated as CASSRGQYYEQYF.